A single TCR beta chain is shown here with its context. Its target is not known. Multiplex PCR with BIOMED2 TRB-A/B primer pools amplified TRB rearrangements. TCRdb independently ran MiXCR on the multiplex PCR reads; one entry per CDR3 protein. The sample lists more than 15,000 distinct CDR3 sequences, over 30% occurring once. This entry comes from a study of T and B cells in COVID-19 patients. Findings and caveats of the study: Few blood samples existed from mildly ill patients during symptoms or early in severe cases. Patients with COVID-19 reportedly showed strongly skewed T cell receptor beta variable and joining gene usage. Highly clonal in active COVID-19, TRB repertoires exceeded healthy-donor diversity and richness at recovery.

The CDR3 sequence is 15 residues long. The germline CDR1 and CDR2 sequences are SGHDT and YYEEEE. Trimming removed 3 bases from V and 0 bases from J; junction bases left unmatched: 4. From blood, about 250-550 ng of genomic DNA served as TRB template. The genes are TRBV5-6 and TRBJ2-3, with 7 bases identical to TRBD1. The TCR was taken from a human donor with active COVID-19. The specimen sequenced was blood. Here the CDR3 DNA reads TGTGCCAGCAGCTGGGGACAGACTAGCACAGATACGCAGTATTTT. Amino acids: CASSWGQTSTDTQYF.